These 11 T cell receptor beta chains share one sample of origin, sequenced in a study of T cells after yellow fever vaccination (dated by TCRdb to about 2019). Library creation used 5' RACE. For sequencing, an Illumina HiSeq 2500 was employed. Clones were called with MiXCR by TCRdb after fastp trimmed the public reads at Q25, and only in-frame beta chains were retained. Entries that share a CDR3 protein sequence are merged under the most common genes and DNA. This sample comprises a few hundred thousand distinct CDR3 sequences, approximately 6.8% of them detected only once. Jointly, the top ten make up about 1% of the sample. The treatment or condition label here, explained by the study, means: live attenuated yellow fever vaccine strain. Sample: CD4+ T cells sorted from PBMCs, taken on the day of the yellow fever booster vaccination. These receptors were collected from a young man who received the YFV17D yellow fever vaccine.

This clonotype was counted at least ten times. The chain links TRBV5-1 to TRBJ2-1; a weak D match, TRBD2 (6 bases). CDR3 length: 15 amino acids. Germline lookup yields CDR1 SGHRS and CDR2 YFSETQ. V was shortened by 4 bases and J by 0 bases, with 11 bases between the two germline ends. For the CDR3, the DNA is TGCGCCAGCAGCCCCGGACTACTCTCCTACAATGAGCAGTTCTTC. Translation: CASSPGLLSYNEQFF. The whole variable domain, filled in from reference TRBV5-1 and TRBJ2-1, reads KAGVTQTPRYLIKTRGQQVTLSCSPISGHRSVSWYQQTPGQGLQFLFEYFSETQRNKGNFPGRFSGRQFSNSRSEMNVSTLELGDSALYLCASSPGLLSYNEQFFGPGTRLTVL.

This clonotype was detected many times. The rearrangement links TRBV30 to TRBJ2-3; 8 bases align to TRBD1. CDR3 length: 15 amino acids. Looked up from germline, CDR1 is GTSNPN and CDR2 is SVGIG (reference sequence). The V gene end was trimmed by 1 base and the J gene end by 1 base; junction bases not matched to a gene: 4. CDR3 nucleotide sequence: TGTGCCTGGAGTGCTCTCAGGGGGCGCACAGATACGCAGTATTTT. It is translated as CAWSALRGRTDTQYF.

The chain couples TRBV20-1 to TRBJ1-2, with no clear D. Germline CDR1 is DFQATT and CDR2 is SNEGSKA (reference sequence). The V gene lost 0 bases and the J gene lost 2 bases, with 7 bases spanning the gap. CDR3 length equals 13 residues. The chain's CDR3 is CSAREGANYGYTF. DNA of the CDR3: TGCAGTGCTAGAGAGGGAGCCAACTATGGCTACACCTTC.

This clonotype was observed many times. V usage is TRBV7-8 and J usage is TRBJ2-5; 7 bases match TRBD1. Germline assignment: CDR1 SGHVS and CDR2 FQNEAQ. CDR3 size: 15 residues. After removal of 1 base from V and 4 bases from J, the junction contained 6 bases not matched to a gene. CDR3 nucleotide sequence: TGTGCCAGCAGCTTAGGACAGGGTAACGGAGAGACCCAGTACTTC. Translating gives CASSLGQGNGETQYF.

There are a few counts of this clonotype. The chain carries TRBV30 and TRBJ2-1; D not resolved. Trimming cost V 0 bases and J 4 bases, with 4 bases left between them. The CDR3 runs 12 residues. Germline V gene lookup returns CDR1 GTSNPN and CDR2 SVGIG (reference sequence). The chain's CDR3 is CAWSVEYNEQFF. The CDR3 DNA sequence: TGTGCCTGGAGTGTAGAGTACAATGAGCAGTTCTTC.

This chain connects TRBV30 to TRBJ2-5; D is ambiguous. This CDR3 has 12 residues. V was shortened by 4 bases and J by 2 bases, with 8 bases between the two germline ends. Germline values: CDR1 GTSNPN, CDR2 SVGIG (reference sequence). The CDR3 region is CAWISHQETQYF. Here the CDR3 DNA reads TGTGCCTGGATTAGTCATCAAGAGACCCAGTACTTC.

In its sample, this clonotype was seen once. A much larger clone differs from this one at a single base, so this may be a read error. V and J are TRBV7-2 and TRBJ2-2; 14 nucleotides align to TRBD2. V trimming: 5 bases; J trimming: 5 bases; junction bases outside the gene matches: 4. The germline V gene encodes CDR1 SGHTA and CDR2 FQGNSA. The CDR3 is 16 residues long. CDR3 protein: CASSTGLAGVTGELFF. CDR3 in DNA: TGTGCCAGCAGCACGGGACTAGCGGGAGTAACCGGGGAGCTGTTTTTT. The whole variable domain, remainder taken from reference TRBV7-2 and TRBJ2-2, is GAGVSQSPSNKVTEKGKDVELRCDPISGHTALYWYRQSLGQGLEFLIYFQGNSAPDKSGLPSDRFSAERTGGSVSTLTIQRTQQEDSAVYLCASSTGLAGVTGELFFGEGSRLTVL.

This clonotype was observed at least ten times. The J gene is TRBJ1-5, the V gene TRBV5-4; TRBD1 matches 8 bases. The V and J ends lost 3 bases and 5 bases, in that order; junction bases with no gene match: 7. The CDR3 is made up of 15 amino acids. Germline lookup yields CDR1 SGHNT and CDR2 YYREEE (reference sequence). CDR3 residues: CASSYGQGRDQPQHF. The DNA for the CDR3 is TGTGCCAGCAGCTACGGACAGGGTCGGGATCAGCCCCAGCATTTT.

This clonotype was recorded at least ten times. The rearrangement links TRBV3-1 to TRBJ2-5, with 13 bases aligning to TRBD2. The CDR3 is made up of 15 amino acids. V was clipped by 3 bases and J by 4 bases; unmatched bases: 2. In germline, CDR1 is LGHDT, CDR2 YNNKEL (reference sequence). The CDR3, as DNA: TGTGCCAGCAGCCACGGACTAGCGGGAGCAGAGACCCAGTACTTC. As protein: CASSHGLAGAETQYF.

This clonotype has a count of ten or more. In DNA, the CDR3 is TGTGCCAGCAGTCTATACTTGCCGGGACTAGCGGGAGGGGCCCACAATGAGCAGTTCTTC. Residues: CASSLYLPGLAGGAHNEQFF. This chain connects TRBV6-4 to TRBJ2-1; 16 bases map to TRBD2. The V and J ends lost 5 bases and 5 bases, in that order; junction bases with no gene match: 15. There are 20 residues in the CDR3. Germline assignment: CDR1 MRHNA and CDR2 SNTAGT.

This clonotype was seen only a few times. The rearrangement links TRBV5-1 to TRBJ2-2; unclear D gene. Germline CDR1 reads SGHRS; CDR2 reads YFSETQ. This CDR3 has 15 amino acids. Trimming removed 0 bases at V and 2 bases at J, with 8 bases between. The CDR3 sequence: CASSLAAINTGELFF. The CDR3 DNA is TGCGCCAGCAGCTTGGCCGCCATTAACACCGGGGAGCTGTTTTTT.